A single sample is the source of the 31 T cell receptor beta chains below, sequenced in a study of cytotoxic CD8 clonotypes in ibrutinib-treated CLL (dated by TCRdb to 2020 to 2022). The library was produced with the immunoSEQ multiplex PCR assay. This is the immuneACCESS table as TCRdb keeps it, with only in-frame sequences that have V and J called. A part of the clones is gone; compared with another copy, unresolved V genes explain less than half, and the rest is unexplained. The sample table lists 90,000 to 100,000 clones, around four fifths of them with a count of one. Approximately 30% of the sample is taken by the ten largest. The meaning of the sample's time point label: 12 months on ibrutinib. The source was PBMCs, collected after 12 months of ibrutinib treatment. The receptors were sampled from a human donor with chronic lymphocytic leukemia.

This clone has just one count. The genes are TRBV25-1 and TRBJ2-7, with 7 positions matching TRBD2. V lost 0 bases to trimming and J lost 1 base; unmatched junction nucleotides: 6. The CDR3 is 16 amino acids. Germline V gene lookup returns CDR1 MGHDK and CDR2 SYGVNS. CDR3 in DNA: TGTGCCAGCAGTGAATATATTAAGGGAGGGTCCTACGAGCAGTACTTC. This codes for CASSEYIKGGSYEQYF.

The rearrangement links TRBV18 to TRBJ2-5, with 11 bases identical to TRBD2. The V gene end was trimmed by 3 bases and the J gene end by 2 bases; junction bases not matched to a gene: 2. This CDR3 contains 15 residues. In germline, CDR1 is KGHSH, CDR2 LQKENI. The CDR3 bases are TGTGCCAGCTCACCGGGACTAGCGGTTCAAGAGACCCAGTACTTC. Its translation is CASSPGLAVQETQYF.

The chain is built from TRBV25-1 and TRBJ1-6; no clear D gene. V dropped 0 bases and J dropped 7 bases, with 7 bases sitting between them. The CDR3 extends over 14 amino acids. Germline V CDR1 and CDR2: MGHDK, SYGVNS. CDR3 bases: TGTGCCAGCAGTGAATACTCGGGGAATTCACCCCTCCACTTT. Its translation is CASSEYSGNSPLHF.

The chain couples TRBV5-4 to TRBJ2-5, with 16 positions matching TRBD2. CDR1 and CDR2 from the germline V gene are SGHNT and YYREEE (reference sequence). There are 16 residues in the CDR3. The V gene end was trimmed by 4 bases and the J gene end by 5 bases; junction bases not matched to a gene: 5. The CDR3 DNA sequence: TGTGCCAGCAGCGGGACTAGCGGGGGGGCCTTCGAGACCCAGTACTTC. Its protein is CASSGTSGGAFETQYF.

The chain carries TRBV4-2 and TRBJ1-6; no clear D. This CDR3 has 16 residues. Germline V gene data show CDR1 as LGHNA and CDR2 as YNFKEQ. Trimming took 0 bases from V and 1 from J, leaving 7 bases between them. Here the CDR3 DNA reads TGTGCCAGCAGCCAAGAACGAGCATCCTATAATTCACCCCTCCACTTT. The encoded protein is CASSQERASYNSPLHF.

Only one count was recorded for this clone. This rearrangement joins TRBV29-1 to TRBJ2-7; TRBD1 is a possible D gene (5 bases). Trimming cost V 6 bases and J 4 bases, with 7 bases left between them. CDR3 length: 10 residues. CDR1 and CDR2 from the germline V gene are SQVTM and ANQGSEA. CDR3 bases: TGCAGCGTATGGACATACGAGCAGTACTTC. This gives the protein CSVWTYEQYF.

The chain employs TRBV10-3 and TRBJ2-5; 11 bases align to TRBD2. The germline V gene has CDR1 ENHRY and CDR2 SYGVKD. V lost 3 bases to trimming and J lost 4 bases; unmatched junction nucleotides: 4. This CDR3 spans 15 amino acids. The chain's CDR3 is CAISEGTSGIETQYF. The CDR3 region has the DNA TGTGCCATCAGTGAAGGGACTAGCGGAATAGAGACCCAGTACTTC.

The V call is TRBV2, the J call TRBJ2-5; D unclear. Germline V gene lookup returns CDR1 SNHLY and CDR2 FYNNEI. The CDR3 runs 14 residues. With 2 bases removed from V and 5 bases from J, the gap between germline ends came to 12 bases. Here the CDR3 reads CASSERPDRETQYF. CDR3 in DNA: TGTGCCAGCAGTGAACGGCCGGACCGGGAGACCCAGTACTTC.

The V call is TRBV16, the J call TRBJ1-5; the D is unclear. This CDR3 has 14 amino acids. Trimming took 7 bases from V and 4 from J, leaving 14 bases between them. The germline V gene has CDR1 KGHSY and CDR2 FQNENV. The CDR3 DNA reads TGTGCCAGCACCTTCCTGGACCCAAATCAGCCCCAGCATTTT. Residues: CASTFLDPNQPQHF. The variable domain in full, with the rest retrieved from reference TRBV16 and TRBJ1-5, is GEEVAQTPKHLVRGEGQKAKLYCAPIKGHSYVFWYQQVLKNEFKFLISFQNENVFDETGMPKERFSAKCLPNSPCSLEIQATKLEDSAVYFCASTFLDPNQPQHFGDGTRLSIL.

The J gene is TRBJ2-1, the V gene TRBV4-1; no clear D gene. Germline V gives CDR1 MGHRA, CDR2 YSYEKL. The CDR3 totals 13 residues. Trimming left V 2 bases short and J 5 bases short, with 7 bases between. CDR3 nucleotides: TGCGCCAGCAGCCAAAGGAACAACAATGAGCAGTTCTTC. Protein sequence: CASSQRNNNEQFF.

At least ten counts were recorded for this clone. The rearrangement joins TRBV5-5 to TRBJ1-1; no firm D call. From germline, CDR1 is SGHKS and CDR2 YYEKEE (reference sequence). The V end was cut by 3 bases, the J end by 3 bases, with 21 bases between. This CDR3 spans 17 amino acids. CDR3 region: CASSWVGGGVLDTEAFF. Written as DNA, the CDR3 is TGTGCCAGCAGCTGGGTGGGTGGCGGGGTACTAGACACTGAAGCTTTCTTT.

The rearrangement links TRBV9 to TRBJ2-2; a possible D gene is TRBD1 (5 bases). The CDR3 length is 20 residues. Germline V gene sequence: CDR1 SGDLS, CDR2 YYNGEE. Between the trimmed V and J ends, which lost 0 bases and 4 bases, there was a span of 25 bases. CDR3 in DNA: TGTGCCAGCAGCGTAGCCTCCTCCCCGGGCTCAGGGTTCCCCACCGGGGAGCTGTTTTTT. Amino acids: CASSVASSPGSGFPTGELFF.

The J gene is TRBJ2-2, the V gene TRBV7-6, with 12 bases lining up with TRBD1. This CDR3 is built from 17 residues. Trimming removed 6 bases from V and 4 bases from J; junction bases left unmatched: 9. The germline V gene encodes CDR1 SGHVS and CDR2 FNYEAQ. CDR3 residues: CASSLRGQGARTGELFF. The CDR3 DNA sequence: TGTGCCAGCAGTTTAAGGGGACAGGGGGCTCGCACCGGGGAGCTGTTTTTT.

The V call is TRBV19, the J call TRBJ2-2, with D possibly matching TRBD2 (6 bases). V lost 5 bases, J lost 4 bases, and 11 bases lay in between. CDR1 is LNHDA, CDR2 SQIVND, per germline (reference sequence). The CDR3 totals 14 residues. The CDR3 spells CASSSGGATGELFF. CDR3 bases: TGTGCCAGTAGTTCCGGGGGAGCCACCGGGGAGCTGTTTTTT.

The CDR3 loop is CASSSLIGNTEAFF. The CDR3 DNA follows: TGTGCCAGCAGCTCCTTGATAGGTAACACTGAAGCTTTCTTT. The J gene is TRBJ1-1, the V gene TRBV7-9, with D uncertain. Germline V CDR1 and CDR2: SEHNR, FQNEAQ (reference sequence). This CDR3 has 14 amino acids. Between the trimmed V and J ends, which lost 4 bases and 2 bases, there was a span of 11 bases.

The chain carries TRBV2 and TRBJ1-4; D is perhaps TRBD1 (5 bases). The V and J ends lost 6 bases and 8 bases respectively, with 13 bases between them. Germline loops: CDR1 SNHLY, CDR2 FYNNEI. This CDR3 region has 13 residues. The CDR3 spells CASSPSGREKLFF. CDR3 nucleotide sequence: TGTGCCAGCAGCCCCTCGGGACGGGAAAAACTGTTTTTT. Filled out from reference TRBV2 and TRBJ1-4, the complete variable domain reads EPEVTQTPSHQVTQMGQEVILRCVPISNHLYFYWYRQILGQKVEFLVSFYNNEISEKSEIFDDQFSVERPDGSNFTLKIRSTKLEDSAMYFCASSPSGREKLFFGSGTQLSVL.

The chain combines TRBV27 with TRBJ2-3; D remains ambiguous. Germline CDR1 and CDR2: MNHEY and SMNVEV (reference sequence). The germline V and J ends were trimmed by 2 bases and 2 bases, with 14 bases remaining between them. The CDR3 is 16 residues long. CDR3: CASSLVGRMDTDTQYF. The CDR3 DNA reads TGTGCCAGCAGTTTAGTCGGGCGGATGGACACAGATACGCAGTATTTT.

The rearrangement uses TRBV5-1 and TRBJ1-1, with D unclear. CDR1 is SGHRS and CDR2 is YFSETQ in the germline V gene. CDR3 length: 11 amino acids. Deletions cut 1 base from V and 7 bases from J, with 5 bases between. CDR3 DNA: TGCGCCAGCAGCTTGAGTGATGAAGCTTTCTTT. Its protein is CASSLSDEAFF.

The rearrangement uses TRBV7-3 and TRBJ2-4, with 8 bases that match TRBD1. V lost 2 bases and J lost 9; bases outside the gene matches: 3. Germline CDR1 and CDR2: SGHTA and FQGTGA. This CDR3 has 13 residues. The DNA for the CDR3 is TGTGCCAGCAGCTTAGGACAGGGAGGCATTCAGTACTTC. It codes for CASSLGQGGIQYF.

V is TRBV5-1 and J is TRBJ2-5; TRBD1 might be the D (5 bases). Germline CDR1 is SGHRS and CDR2 is YFSETQ. The CDR3 spans 14 residues. V lost 3 bases to trimming and J lost 6 bases, with 15 bases between them. The CDR3 sequence: CASSWGVGEKTQYF. CDR3 nucleotide sequence: TGCGCCAGCAGCTGGGGTGTAGGGGAAAAGACCCAGTACTTC.

The chain has TRBV6-5 and TRBJ2-7; no definite D call. CDR1 is MNHEY, CDR2 SVGAGI, per germline. V was clipped by 2 bases and J by 7 bases, with 6 bases between them. The CDR3 totals 11 residues. CDR3 bases: TGTGCCAGCAGTTACCTCCAGGAGCAGTACTTC. Protein product: CASSYLQEQYF.

V and J are TRBV7-9 and TRBJ1-1, with a weak D call TRBD1 (5 bases). The CDR3 loop spans 18 amino acids. From germline, CDR1 is SEHNR and CDR2 FQNEAQ (reference sequence). Trimming stripped 1 base from V and 2 bases from J, with 20 bases between. The CDR3: CASSLDLVRRGDNTEAFF. The DNA for the CDR3 is TGTGCCAGCAGCTTAGACCTCGTCAGGAGAGGGGACAACACTGAAGCTTTCTTT. The full variable domain, with the rest looked up from reference TRBV7-9 and TRBJ1-1, is DTGVSQNPRHKITKRGQNVTFRCDPISEHNRLYWYRQTLGQGPEFLTYFQNEAQLEKSRLLSDRFSAERPKGSFSTLEIQRTEQGDSAMYLCASSLDLVRRGDNTEAFFGQGTRLTVV.

In this sample, this clone turned up a few times. The rearrangement uses TRBV5-1 and TRBJ2-5; D is perhaps TRBD1 (5 bases). Germline CDR1 and CDR2: SGHRS and YFSETQ. This CDR3 has 14 amino acids. Between the trimmed V and J ends, which lost 4 bases and 5 bases, there was a span of 15 bases. The DNA of the CDR3 is TGCGCCAGCAGCACAGGACCCGTAGGGGAGACCCAGTACTTC. Its translation: CASSTGPVGETQYF. The full variable domain, rest sourced from reference TRBV5-1 and TRBJ2-5, is KAGVTQTPRYLIKTRGQQVTLSCSPISGHRSVSWYQQTPGQGLQFLFEYFSETQRNKGNFPGRFSGRQFSNSRSEMNVSTLELGDSALYLCASSTGPVGETQYFGPGTRLLVL.

The sample holds a few counts of this clone. The chain joins TRBV10-3 to TRBJ2-5; 10 bases agree with TRBD2. The CDR3 is made up of 16 amino acids. With V trimmed by 10 bases and J by 5 bases, 16 bases remained unmatched. CDR1 and CDR2 (germline): ENHRY, SYGVKD. CDR3 protein: CATSARVAGGGETQYF. CDR3 nucleotides: TGTGCCACCTCTGCTAGAGTAGCGGGGGGTGGTGAGACCCAGTACTTC.

The gene calls are TRBV6-5 and TRBJ2-7; no clear D. This CDR3 has 13 residues. V was cut by 5 bases and J by 2 bases, with 10 bases left in between. Germline-derived CDR1 and CDR2 are MNHEY and SVGAGI. CDR3 nucleotide sequence: TGTGCCAGCAGTCGAAGGAGTACCTACGAGCAGTACTTC. Protein product: CASSRRSTYEQYF.

This clone was counted a few times. The rearrangement uses TRBV27 and TRBJ1-2; 10 positions match TRBD1. Germline CDR1 MNHEY, CDR2 SMNVEV (reference sequence). The trim removed 5 bases at V and 4 bases at J, leaving 13 bases unmatched. The CDR3 consists of 17 residues. This CDR3 is CASSPSVGTGVIYGYTF. The CDR3 DNA reads as TGTGCCAGCAGTCCAAGCGTCGGGACAGGGGTTATCTATGGCTACACCTTC.

The chain carries TRBV27 and TRBJ2-7, with D perhaps TRBD1 or TRBD2 (5 bases each). Germline CDR1 MNHEY, CDR2 SMNVEV (reference sequence). The CDR3 loop spans 12 amino acids. The V gene lost 5 bases and the J gene lost 7 bases, with 12 bases spanning the gap. Here the CDR3 DNA reads TGTGCCAGCAGTCAGGGACGTCAAGAGCAGTACTTC. Translating it yields CASSQGRQEQYF.

The V gene is TRBV29-1, the J gene TRBJ1-5; D remains unclear. The germline gives CDR1 SQVTM, CDR2 ANQGSEA. Trimming took 4 bases from V and 0 from J, leaving 4 bases between them. The CDR3 spans 12 residues. The CDR3 protein is CSVAGSNQPQHF. The DNA of the CDR3 is TGCAGCGTTGCGGGTAGCAATCAGCCCCAGCATTTT.

This clone turned up a few times. The chain carries TRBV28 and TRBJ1-5; D is unresolved. Trimming stripped 6 bases from V and 6 bases from J, with 12 bases between. CDR3 length: 13 amino acids. CDR1 is MDHEN and CDR2 is SYDVKM in the germline V gene. The CDR3 reads CASSRPVVQPQHF. DNA for the CDR3: TGTGCCAGCAGCCGCCCAGTAGTTCAGCCCCAGCATTTT.

The chain combines TRBV7-9 with TRBJ1-3; possibly TRBD1 for D (5 bases). The germline V gene encodes CDR1 SEHNR and CDR2 FQNEAQ (reference sequence). There are 17 residues in the CDR3. Trimming shortened V by 5 bases and J by 0 bases, and 17 bases separated the two germline ends. In nucleotides, the CDR3 is TGTGCCAGCAGCAAAGCTCAGGGCACGGCCTCTGGAAACACCATATATTTT. Translating it yields CASSKAQGTASGNTIYF.

In its sample, this clone was seen once. The rearrangement links TRBV4-2 to TRBJ2-4; the D gene is possibly TRBD2 (5 bases). The V and J ends lost 0 bases and 6 bases respectively, with 15 bases between them. CDR1 is LGHNA, CDR2 YNFKEQ, per germline. The CDR3 runs 16 residues. CDR3 in amino acids: CASSQDPEGAGNIQYF. CDR3 DNA: TGTGCCAGCAGCCAAGATCCCGAGGGCGCAGGAAACATTCAGTACTTC.